This TCR beta chain was sequenced in a study of cytomegalovirus exposure and HLA in healthy donors. Study-wide points: Common viral pathogens seemed to be connected with several of the most significant clusters, according to a later analysis. Analyses of presence/absence relied on an assumption of roughly uniform sequencing depth across donors. It was reported that the classifier diagnosed cytomegalovirus status with high specificity and sensitivity in both the original and validation cohorts.

Vbeta (60) and Jbeta (13) primers were used in the PCR. As processed by the authors: In a later analysis, some 10 million of some 80 million unique beta chains occurred in at least two donors. Only in-frame clones appear in the TCRdb table, and some are missing; sequencing was by immunoSEQ multiplex PCR. V and J calls and clone size are as listed in that table; D and trimming were resolved from the DNA. Of more than 140,000 clones in the sample, approximately 84% are singletons; the top ten hold more than 1.5%. Of note for this clone: Its specificity is not known.

There are 15 residues in the CDR3. With V trimmed by 11 bases and J by 6 bases, 12 bases remained unmatched. Germline values: CDR1 SGHTA, CDR2 FQGNSA. This rearrangement joins TRBV7-2 to TRBJ2-2; TRBD1 agrees at 10 bases. The sequenced material came from PBMCs. The sequence was collected from a woman aged 40-49 years in good health and CMV-seronegative. DNA of the CDR3: TGTGCCGTACAACTGGGACAGGGGTTCTCCGGGGAGCTGTTTTTT. It encodes CAVQLGQGFSGELFF.